These T cell receptor beta chains were read from a single sample in a study of blood T cell repertoires in COVID-19. TCRdb keeps only in-frame clones here, not all; method: immunoSEQ multiplex PCR. The profile shows under 250,000 clones, 88% of them singletons. The sequenced sample consisted of peripheral blood. These receptors originate from a woman aged 25 to 39 with COVID-19, enrolled during active disease. CDR3s include the opening cysteine and the closing phenylalanine or tryptophan. D genes are given only for firm matches. Size is omitted from some rows. Given values are once, few, many or a class for expanded clones.

j_call,d_call,v_call,clone_size,cdr3_aa,cdr3_nt
TRBJ1-2,NA,TRBV12-3/TRBV12-4,once,CASSLMGLLNF,TGTGCCAGCAGTTTAATGGGACTCCTTAACTTC
TRBJ1-1,NA,TRBV6-6,NA,CASSYGGVNTEAFF,TGTGCCAGCAGTTACGGGGGCGTGAACACTGAAGCTTTCTTT
TRBJ2-4,TRBD2,TRBV30,NA,CACADSGTAKNIQYF,TGTGCCTGTGCGGATAGCGGGACCGCCAAAAACATTCAGTACTTC
TRBJ1-1,NA,TRBV7-6,NA,CASSLVGGETEAFF,TGTGCCAGCAGCTTAGTGGGGGGAGAGACTGAAGCTTTCTTT
TRBJ1-4,NA,TRBV5-8,once,CASSLGYPRSEKLFF,TGTGCCAGCAGCTTGGGGTACCCGAGGAGCGAAAAACTGTTTTTT
TRBJ2-3,NA,TRBV5-1,NA,CASSLVTGTDTQYF,TGCGCCAGCAGCTTGGTGACAGGCACAGATACGCAGTATTTT
TRBJ2-1,NA,TRBV10-3,few,CAIRSEVSYNEQFF,TGTGCCATCAGGTCGGAGGTTTCCTACAATGAGCAGTTCTTC
TRBJ1-5,NA,TRBV20-1,NA,CSASTPGTLRLSNQPQHF,TGCAGTGCTAGTACCCCCGGGACACTGAGGTTGAGCAATCAGCCCCAGCATTTT
TRBJ2-1,TRBD1,TRBV18,once,CASSGRDRTYNEQFF,TGTGCCAGCTCGGGAAGGGACAGGACCTACAATGAGCAGTTCTTC
TRBJ2-1,NA,TRBV9,once,CASSVGGDLSFSYNEQFF,TGTGCCAGCAGCGTCGGAGGGGACCTTAGTTTTTCCTACAATGAGCAGTTCTTC
TRBJ2-7,TRBD2,TRBV27,NA,CASSPQGSGGLYEQYF,TGTGCCAGCAGTCCCCAGGGGAGCGGGGGGCTATACGAGCAGTACTTC
TRBJ2-1,TRBD2,TRBV10-3,NA,CAISEREGKYNEQFF,TGTGCCATCAGTGAGCGGGAGGGGAAGTACAATGAGCAGTTCTTC
TRBJ1-2,NA,TRBV28,NA,CASSSTANYHYGYTF,TGTGCCAGCAGTTCGACAGCGAATTATCACTATGGCTACACCTTC
TRBJ1-1,NA,TRBV7-2,NA,CASSPPGQNTEAFF,TGTGCCAGCAGCCCACCTGGCCAGAACACTGAAGCTTTCTTT